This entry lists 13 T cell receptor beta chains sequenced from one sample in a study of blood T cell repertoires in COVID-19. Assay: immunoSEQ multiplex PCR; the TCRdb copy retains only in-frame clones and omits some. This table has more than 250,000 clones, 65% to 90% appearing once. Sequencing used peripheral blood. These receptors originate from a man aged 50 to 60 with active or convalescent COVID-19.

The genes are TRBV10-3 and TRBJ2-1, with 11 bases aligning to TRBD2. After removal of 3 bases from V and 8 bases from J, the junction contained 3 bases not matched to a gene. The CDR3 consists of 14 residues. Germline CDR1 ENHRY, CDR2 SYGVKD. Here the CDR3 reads CAISDGLAGDEQFF. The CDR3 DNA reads TGTGCCATCAGTGACGGACTAGCGGGCGATGAGCAGTTCTTC.

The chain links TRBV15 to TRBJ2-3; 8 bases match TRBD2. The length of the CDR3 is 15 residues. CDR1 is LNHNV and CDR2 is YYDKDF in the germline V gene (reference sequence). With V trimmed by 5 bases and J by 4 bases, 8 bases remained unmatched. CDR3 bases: TGTGCCACCAGCCCCGGGGGGGCGGGAGCAGATACGCAGTATTTT. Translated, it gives CATSPGGAGADTQYF.

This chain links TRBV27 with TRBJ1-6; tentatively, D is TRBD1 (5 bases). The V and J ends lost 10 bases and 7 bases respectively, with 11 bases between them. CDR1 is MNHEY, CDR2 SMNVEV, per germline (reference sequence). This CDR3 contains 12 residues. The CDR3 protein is CATRVRNSPLHF. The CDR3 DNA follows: TGTGCCACCAGGGTCCGGAATTCACCCCTCCACTTT.

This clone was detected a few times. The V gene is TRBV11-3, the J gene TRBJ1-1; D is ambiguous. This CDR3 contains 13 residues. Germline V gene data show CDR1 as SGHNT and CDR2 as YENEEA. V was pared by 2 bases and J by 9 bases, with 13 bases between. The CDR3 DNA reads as TGTGCCAGCAGCTTAAAGTCGGGAGCGAAAGCTTTCTTT. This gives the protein CASSLKSGAKAFF.

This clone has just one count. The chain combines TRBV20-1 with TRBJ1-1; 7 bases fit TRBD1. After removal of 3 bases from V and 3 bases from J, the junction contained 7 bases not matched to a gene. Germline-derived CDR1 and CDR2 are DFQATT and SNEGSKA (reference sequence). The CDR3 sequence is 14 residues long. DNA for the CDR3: TGCAGTGCTAGTCAGGGGGGACTAGACACTGAAGCTTTCTTT. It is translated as CSASQGGLDTEAFF.

The CDR3 here is CASSELGGRIYGYTF. CDR3 nucleotides: TGTGCCAGCAGTGAATTAGGGGGCCGGATCTATGGCTACACCTTC. The chain is built from TRBV25-1 and TRBJ1-2, with TRBD1 matching over 7 bases. The CDR3 spans 15 residues. From germline, CDR1 is MGHDK and CDR2 SYGVNS. V trimming: 1 base; J trimming: 4 bases; junction bases outside the gene matches: 6.

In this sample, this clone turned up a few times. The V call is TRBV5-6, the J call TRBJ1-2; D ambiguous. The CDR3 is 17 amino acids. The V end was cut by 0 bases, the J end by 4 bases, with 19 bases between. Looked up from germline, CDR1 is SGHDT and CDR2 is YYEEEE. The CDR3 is CASSLEIAVGYGYGYTF. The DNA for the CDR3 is TGTGCCAGCAGCTTGGAAATAGCTGTGGGTTATGGCTATGGCTACACCTTC. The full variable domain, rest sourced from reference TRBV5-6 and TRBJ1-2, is DAGVTQSPTHLIKTRGQQVTLRCSPKSGHDTVSWYQQALGQGPQFIFQYYEEEERQRGNFPDRFSGHQFPNYSSELNVNALLLGDSALYLCASSLEIAVGYGYGYTFGSGTRLTVV.

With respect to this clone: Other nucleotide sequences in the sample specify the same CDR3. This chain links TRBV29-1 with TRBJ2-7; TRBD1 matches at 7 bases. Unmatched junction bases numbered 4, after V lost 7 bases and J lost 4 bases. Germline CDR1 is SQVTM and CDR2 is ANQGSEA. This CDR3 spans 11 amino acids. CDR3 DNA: TGCAGCGCTAGACAGGGATACGAGCAGTACTTC. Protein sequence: CSARQGYEQYF.

The CDR3 DNA is TGTGCCAGCAGCTTGGGGCACAACACTGAAGCTTTCTTT. Translated, it gives CASSLGHNTEAFF. This sequence joins TRBV5-5 and TRBJ1-1; D remains ambiguous. This CDR3 spans 13 amino acids. V shed 0 bases and J shed 2 bases, with 5 bases lying between them. Germline loops: CDR1 SGHKS, CDR2 YYEKEE (reference sequence).

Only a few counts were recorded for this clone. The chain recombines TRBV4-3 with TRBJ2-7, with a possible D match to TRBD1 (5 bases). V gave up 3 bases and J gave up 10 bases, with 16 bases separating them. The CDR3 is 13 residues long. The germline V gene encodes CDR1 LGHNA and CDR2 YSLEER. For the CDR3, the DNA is TGCGCCAGCAGCCAGGAAGAAAGGACACCCCAGTACTTC. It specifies CASSQEERTPQYF.

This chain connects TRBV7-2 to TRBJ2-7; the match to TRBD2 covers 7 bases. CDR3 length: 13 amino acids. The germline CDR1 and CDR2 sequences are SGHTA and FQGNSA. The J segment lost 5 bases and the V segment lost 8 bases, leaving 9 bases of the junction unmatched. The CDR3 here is CASGWGSGNEQYF. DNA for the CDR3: TGTGCCAGCGGGTGGGGGAGCGGGAACGAGCAGTACTTC.

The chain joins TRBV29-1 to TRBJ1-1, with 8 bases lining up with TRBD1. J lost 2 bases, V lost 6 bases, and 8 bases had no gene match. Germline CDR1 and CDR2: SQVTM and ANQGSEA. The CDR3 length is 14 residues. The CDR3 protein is CSVAQGQANTEAFF. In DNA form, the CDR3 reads TGCAGCGTAGCCCAGGGACAGGCCAACACTGAAGCTTTCTTT. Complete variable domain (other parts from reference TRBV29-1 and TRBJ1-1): SAVISQKPSRDICQRGTSLTIQCQVDSQVTMMFWYRQQPGQSLTLIATANQGSEATYESGFVIDKFPISRPNLTFSTLTVSNMSPEDSSIYLCSVAQGQANTEAFFGQGTRLTVV.

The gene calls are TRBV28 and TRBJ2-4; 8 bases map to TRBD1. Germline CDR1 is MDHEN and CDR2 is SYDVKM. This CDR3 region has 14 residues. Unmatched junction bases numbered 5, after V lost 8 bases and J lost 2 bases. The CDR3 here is CASGRTGTKNIQYF. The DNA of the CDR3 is TGTGCCAGCGGGAGGACAGGGACCAAAAACATTCAGTACTTC. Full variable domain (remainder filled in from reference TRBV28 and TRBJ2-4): DVKVTQSSRYLVKRTGEKVFLECVQDMDHENMFWYRQDPGLGLRLIYFSYDVKMKEKGDIPEGYSVSREKKERFSLILESASTNQTSMYLCASGRTGTKNIQYFGAGTRLSVL.